These 27 T cell receptor beta chains were all obtained from the same sample, sequenced in a study of beta chain features in type 1 diabetes (dated by TCRdb to 2016 to 2019). Library preparation was by the immunoSEQ multiplex PCR assay. The High Capacity cDNA Reverse Transcription Kit was used to reverse transcribe all of the isolated RNA, meaning that expressed TCRB transcripts were what got sequenced. TCRdb took over this immuneACCESS table, retaining in-frame rearrangements with V and J assigned. Such tables are incomplete; in checked studies, under half of the missing clones stem from an unresolved V gene, and the remainder is unexplained. The sample has approximately 380,000 clones on record, roughly 15% of them singletons. The top ten clones comprise 0.019% of the sample. The sequencing sample was made of naive CD4+ T cells from blood. In light of the paper, this sample's cell subset or site label describes: true naive CD4+ T cells. These receptor sequences come from a woman between 18 and 29 years old in good health.

This rearrangement joins TRBV30 to TRBJ2-7; 9 positions agree with TRBD2. The CDR3 loop spans 14 amino acids. Per the germline V gene, CDR1 is GTSNPN and CDR2 is SVGIG (reference sequence). The junction had 7 bases not matched to a gene; V was cut back by 4 bases and J by 3 bases. The CDR3 DNA reads TGTGCCTGGACTCGAGGACTAGCGAGCTACGAGCAGTACTTC. This gives the protein CAWTRGLASYEQYF.

V is TRBV7-9 and J is TRBJ2-7, with TRBD1 identical over 8 bases. CDR3 size: 18 residues. Germline values: CDR1 SEHNR, CDR2 FQNEAQ (reference sequence). The ends lost 4 bases at V and 0 bases at J; junction bases unmatched: 14. CDR3 sequence: CASSSRGSGQGYSYEQYF. CDR3 nucleotide sequence: TGTGCCAGCAGCTCGCGAGGGTCCGGACAGGGCTACTCCTACGAGCAGTACTTC.

This clone has more than one count but fewer than ten. V usage is TRBV18 and J usage is TRBJ1-2; 9 nucleotides line up with TRBD1. The CDR3 has 14 residues. V lost 6 bases and J lost 2; bases outside the gene matches: 4. Germline-derived CDR1 and CDR2 are KGHSH and LQKENI. In nucleotides, the CDR3 is TGTGCCAGCTCCTCCGGGACAGGGAACTATGGCTACACCTTC. It is translated as CASSSGTGNYGYTF. The variable domain in full, with the rest retrieved from reference TRBV18 and TRBJ1-2, is NAGVMQNPRHLVRRRGQEARLRCSPMKGHSHVYWYRQLPEEGLKFMVYLQKENIIDESGMPKERFSAEFPKEGPSILRIQQVVRGDSAAYFCASSSGTGNYGYTFGSGTRLTVV.

This clone was seen only a few times. V and J are TRBV18 and TRBJ2-1; tentatively, D is TRBD2 (6 bases). The CDR3 extends over 15 amino acids. Between the trimmed V and J ends, which lost 6 bases and 1 base, there was a span of 13 bases. The germline CDR1 and CDR2 sequences are KGHSH and LQKENI. The CDR3 here is CASSPPGTSYNEQFF. The CDR3 DNA reads TGTGCCAGCTCTCCCCCTGGGACTTCCTACAATGAGCAGTTCTTC. Looking up the rest from reference TRBV18 and TRBJ2-1 gives the full variable domain: NAGVMQNPRHLVRRRGQEARLRCSPMKGHSHVYWYRQLPEEGLKFMVYLQKENIIDESGMPKERFSAEFPKEGPSILRIQQVVRGDSAAYFCASSPPGTSYNEQFFGPGTRLTVL.

V gene TRBV20-1 combines with J gene TRBJ2-1, with D hard to call. Germline V CDR1 and CDR2: DFQATT, SNEGSKA (reference sequence). There are 11 residues in the CDR3. V was shortened by 5 bases and J by 6 bases, with 8 bases between the two germline ends. CDR3 in DNA: TGCAGTGCTCCCTTCCTCAATGAGCAGTTCTTC. This encodes CSAPFLNEQFF.

This clone was seen more than once but under ten times. The chain couples TRBV28 to TRBJ1-2, with D perhaps TRBD1 (5 bases). Germline CDR1 is MDHEN and CDR2 is SYDVKM. V lost 3 bases, J lost 8 bases, and 10 bases lay in between. This CDR3 is built from 12 residues. The CDR3 is CASSLGQGGYTF. In DNA form, the CDR3 reads TGTGCCAGCAGTTTGGGGCAGGGAGGCTACACCTTC.

The rearrangement uses TRBV6-1 and TRBJ2-1; D is possibly TRBD1 (6 bases). The V gene's germline CDR1 is MNHNS and CDR2 SASEGT. The CDR3 consists of 15 residues. V lost 7 bases, J lost 5 bases, and 18 bases lay in between. The CDR3 region has the DNA TGTGCCAGCACCCCAACAGGGTTAGTGAACAATGAGCAGTTCTTC. Protein sequence: CASTPTGLVNNEQFF.

The chain recombines TRBV28 with TRBJ1-2; tentative D call: TRBD1 (5 bases). Germline CDR1 is MDHEN and CDR2 is SYDVKM. This CDR3 spans 13 amino acids. Trimming took 6 bases from V and 7 from J, leaving 15 bases between them. The CDR3 sequence is CASRDTDSTGYTF. The CDR3 region has the DNA TGTGCCAGCAGGGACACTGACAGTACTGGCTACACCTTC.

J is TRBJ1-1 and V is TRBV7-2; D not certain. Germline loops: CDR1 SGHTA, CDR2 FQGNSA. V was cut by 7 bases and J by 1 base, with 16 bases left in between. CDR3 length equals 15 residues. This CDR3 is CASTELSHSNTEAFF. CDR3 nucleotide sequence: TGTGCCAGCACCGAACTTAGCCACTCGAACACTGAAGCTTTCTTT.

This CDR3 reads CASSMDRSNNEQFF. The CDR3 nucleotides are TGTGCCAGCTCGATGGACAGATCGAACAATGAGCAGTTCTTC. The rearrangement links TRBV18 to TRBJ2-1; possible D gene TRBD1, 6 bases. V was trimmed by 6 bases and J by 5 bases, leaving 14 bases between them. The CDR3 extends over 14 amino acids. CDR1 and CDR2 from the germline V gene are KGHSH and LQKENI.

J is TRBJ2-3 and V is TRBV7-2; TRBD1 matches at 7 bases. CDR3 length equals 16 residues. From germline, CDR1 is SGHTA and CDR2 FQGNSA. The trim removed 3 bases at V and 5 bases at J, leaving 11 bases unmatched. CDR3 in amino acids: CASSFPDRTHGDTQYF. For the CDR3, the DNA is TGTGCCAGCAGCTTCCCGGACAGGACCCATGGAGATACGCAGTATTTT.

A few counts support this clone. The chain has TRBV25-1 and TRBJ2-5, with 13 bases identical to TRBD2. Germline V gene lookup returns CDR1 MGHDK and CDR2 SYGVNS. V trimming: 1 base; J trimming: 1 base; junction bases outside the gene matches: 3. CDR3 length: 17 amino acids. The CDR3 sequence is CASSELGTSGTQETQYF. The CDR3 DNA reads as TGTGCCAGCAGTGAATTAGGGACTAGCGGGACCCAAGAGACCCAGTACTTC.

CDR3: CASNGLYRRGVLEQYF. The CDR3 DNA sequence: TGTGCCAGCAACGGACTATACCGTCGAGGGGTACTCGAGCAGTACTTC. This sequence joins TRBV2 and TRBJ2-7, with D possibly matching TRBD2 (6 bases). CDR1 is SNHLY, CDR2 FYNNEI, per germline. The CDR3 consists of 16 residues. The V gene lost 7 bases and the J gene lost 6 bases, with 25 bases spanning the gap.

This clone was detected only a few times. The chain couples TRBV28 to TRBJ2-1; D perhaps matches TRBD1 (7 bases). Germline values: CDR1 MDHEN, CDR2 SYDVKM. With 6 bases removed from V and 15 bases from J, the gap between germline ends came to 21 bases. The CDR3 is made up of 13 amino acids. The CDR3 is CASRPSYRGLPFF. DNA for the CDR3: TGTGCCAGCAGACCTTCTTACAGGGGACTCCCGTTCTTC.

This clone has just a few counts. V usage is TRBV5-1 and J usage is TRBJ1-5, with D tentatively TRBD1 (6 bases). CDR1 is SGHRS, CDR2 YFSETQ, per germline. The CDR3 totals 14 residues. V was pared by 3 bases and J by 4 bases, with 11 bases between. The CDR3 DNA reads TGCGCCAGCAGCTCCGGGACACTAAATCAGCCCCAGCATTTT. This codes for CASSSGTLNQPQHF.

This clone occurred a few times. The chain has TRBV5-1 and TRBJ1-4, with 10 bases identical to TRBD1. V shed 0 bases and J 5 bases; nucleotides not matched to a gene: 4. Germline lookup yields CDR1 SGHRS and CDR2 YFSETQ. There are 16 residues in the CDR3. The DNA for the CDR3 is TGCGCCAGCAGCTTGGCAACGGACAGGGGGAATGAAAAACTGTTTTTT. Amino acid sequence: CASSLATDRGNEKLFF.

The J gene is TRBJ1-5, the V gene TRBV7-9; D may be TRBD1 (6 bases). Per the germline V gene, CDR1 is SEHNR and CDR2 is FQNEAQ (reference sequence). This CDR3 is 14 amino acids long. V gave up 5 bases and J gave up 5 bases, with 13 bases separating them. CDR3 residues: CASSSEGVHQPQHF. CDR3 coding DNA: TGTGCCAGCAGCAGCGAGGGGGTACATCAGCCCCAGCATTTT.

CDR3 nucleotide sequence: TGTGCCAGCAGCCGCTATGACACCGCCAAAAACATTCAGTACTTC. Residues: CASSRYDTAKNIQYF. The chain recombines TRBV7-9 with TRBJ2-4; D is unresolved. The CDR3 has 15 residues. Germline loops: CDR1 SEHNR, CDR2 FQNEAQ (reference sequence). The V end was cut by 5 bases, the J end by 1 base, with 12 bases between.

The chain is built from TRBV7-3 and TRBJ2-3, with 10 nucleotides matching TRBD2. The germline V gene has CDR1 SGHTA and CDR2 FQGTGA. The CDR3 runs to 16 residues. Losses at the gene ends were 2 bases for V and 3 bases for J; bases not matched to a gene: 5. In DNA, the CDR3 is TGTGCCAGCAGCTTAGGGGGGGGACTAGCGACAGATACGCAGTATTTT. Translated, it gives CASSLGGGLATDTQYF.

Only a few counts were recorded for this clone. The chain combines TRBV5-6 with TRBJ2-5; 13 bases map to TRBD2. Germline CDR1 and CDR2: SGHDT and YYEEEE. V gave up 4 bases and J gave up 5 bases; unmatched junction bases: 5. The CDR3 extends over 15 amino acids. The CDR3: CASSRLAGGRETQYF. CDR3 in DNA: TGTGCCAGCAGCCGACTAGCGGGAGGTCGGGAGACCCAGTACTTC.

The rearrangement links TRBV28 to TRBJ1-1, with D perhaps matching TRBD1 (5 bases). Germline V gene data show CDR1 as MDHEN and CDR2 as SYDVKM. Trimming removed 5 bases at V and 8 bases at J, with 15 bases between. The CDR3 runs to 13 residues. CDR3 amino acids: CASSPPQGEEAFF. The CDR3 DNA follows: TGTGCCAGCAGTCCACCTCAAGGGGAAGAAGCTTTCTTT.

This clone showed up just a few times. The V call is TRBV19, the J call TRBJ1-1; TRBD1 matches at 7 bases. J lost 2 bases, V lost 3 bases, and 6 bases had no gene match. This CDR3 contains 15 residues. From germline, CDR1 is LNHDA and CDR2 SQIVND (reference sequence). The CDR3 DNA reads as TGTGCCAGTAGTATCGAGGGACAGCAAAACACTGAAGCTTTCTTT. It codes for CASSIEGQQNTEAFF. The full variable domain, its missing parts supplied by reference TRBV19 and TRBJ1-1, is DGGITQSPKYLFRKEGQNVTLSCEQNLNHDAMYWYRQDPGQGLRLIYYSQIVNDFQKGDIAEGYSVSREKKESFPLTVTSAQKNPTAFYLCASSIEGQQNTEAFFGQGTRLTVV.

This clone was counted between two and nine times. This chain uses TRBV20-1 with TRBJ2-1; 9 positions agree with TRBD1. Trimming took 3 bases from V and 16 from J; bases not matched to a gene: 7. The CDR3 consists of 11 residues. CDR1 and CDR2 (germline): DFQATT, SNEGSKA (reference sequence). CDR3 region: CSASGQGSSFF. CDR3 nucleotides: TGCAGTGCTAGCGGACAGGGGAGTTCTTTCTTC.

This clone was found a few times. The V call is TRBV4-3, the J call TRBJ1-1; TRBD1 matches 7 bases. The CDR3 runs to 13 residues. From germline, CDR1 is LGHNA and CDR2 YSLEER. The trim removed 5 bases at V and 3 bases at J, leaving 3 bases unmatched. CDR3 sequence reads: CASSSQGDTEAFF. CDR3 nucleotide sequence: TGCGCCAGCAGCAGCCAGGGGGACACTGAAGCTTTCTTT.

This clone was counted a few times. The rearrangement joins TRBV5-6 to TRBJ2-1; D possibly corresponds to TRBD2 (5 bases). The CDR3 length is 15 residues. The V and J ends lost 2 bases and 5 bases respectively, with 14 bases between them. Germline CDR1 SGHDT, CDR2 YYEEEE. CDR3 bases: TGTGCCAGCAGCTTCCTACTAGATTGGGACAATGAGCAGTTCTTC. This gives the protein CASSFLLDWDNEQFF.

The chain is built from TRBV30 and TRBJ2-1; 8 nucleotides align to TRBD2. This CDR3 is 16 amino acids long. The germline V gene encodes CDR1 GTSNPN and CDR2 SVGIG (reference sequence). Unmatched junction bases numbered 7, after V lost 3 bases and J lost 0 bases. The DNA for the CDR3 is TGTGCCTGGAGGCGGACTAGCAGGAGCTCCTACAATGAGCAGTTCTTC. As protein: CAWRRTSRSSYNEQFF. Drawing the rest from reference TRBV30 and TRBJ2-1, the complete variable domain is SQTIHQWPATLVQPVGSPLSLECTVEGTSNPNLYWYRQAAGRGLQLLFYSVGIGQISSEVPQNLSASRPQDRQFILSSKKLLLSDSGFYLCAWRRTSRSSYNEQFFGPGTRLTVL.

The sample holds a few counts of this clone. This chain connects TRBV6-5 to TRBJ2-6; maybe TRBD1 (6 bases). CDR3 size: 15 residues. V shed 6 bases and J shed 4 bases, with 13 bases lying between them. Looked up from germline, CDR1 is MNHEY and CDR2 is SVGAGI. In DNA, the CDR3 is TGTGCCAGCAGCCCACAGGGCGTCGGGGCCAACGTCCTGACTTTC. This encodes CASSPQGVGANVLTF.